This T cell receptor beta chain came from a study of T-cell reconstitution after alpha-beta-depleted transplantation in children. General study findings and limits: Several hundred rapidly expanded clones from non-depleted graft cells reportedly supplied alpha-beta T cells about two months post-transplant. The authors attributed T-cell counts and diversity one year after transplant mostly to newly produced T cells. Surviving recipient T cells and intrathymic progenitors accounted for some patients' high TCRbeta diversity at day 60.

J gave up 9 bases and V 5 bases, and 10 bases lay outside the gene matches. Per germline, CDR1 MDHEN and CDR2 SYDVKM. The CDR3 length is 14 residues. This clonotype has just a few counts. Its cognate antigen is unknown. Unique molecular identifiers were incorporated during preparation of the TCRbeta library. TCRdb used MiXCR to reprocess the PCR reads, holding one entry per CDR3 protein. The sample shows 90,000 to 100,000 distinct CDR3 sequences, more than 20% of them seen only once. This clonotype was obtained from a boy aged 2 to 10 with acute lymphoblastic leukemia, due to receive a stem cell transplant. The specimen was PBMCs, collected before TCRalphabeta/CD19-depleted stem cell transplant. The rearrangement uses TRBV28 and TRBJ1-5; 7 positions match TRBD1. CDR3 amino acids: CASSPTGVGPPQHF. CDR3 in DNA: TGTGCCAGCAGTCCTACAGGGGTAGGTCCGCCCCAGCATTTT.